Sequencing of this T cell receptor (beta chain) was carried out in a study of CD8 T cells in ankylosing spondylitis. Study-wide findings and caveats: Past studies reported some motif variants in reactive arthritis synovial fluid and blood. Significant enrichment of disease-linked clones was reported in matched ankylosing spondylitis synovial fluid. In ankylosing spondylitis blood, a motif of several highly homologous TCR beta variants appeared characteristic. Clones linked with disease were CD8+ and fairly uncommon in the peripheral blood.

Making the TCR beta libraries involved quantitative 5'-RACE with molecular barcodes. One entry per CDR3 protein results from TCRdb running MiXCR on the 5' RACE reads. The table shows 390,000 or so distinct CDR3 sequences, with 20% to 25% occurring only once. This clonotype appeared a few times. Its antigen is as yet unknown. This receptor was identified in a male donor with ankylosing spondylitis. Sequencing was performed on blood, either unsorted or a sorted T cell fraction (not recorded which).

The CDR3 is CSVAPGGGIVFF. The CDR3, as DNA: TGCAGCGTTGCCCCTGGGGGGGGGATTGTGTTCTTC. The rearrangement joins TRBV29-1 to TRBJ2-1; 7 nucleotides line up with TRBD2. Germline V gene data show CDR1 as SQVTM and CDR2 as ANQGSEA. The CDR3 loop spans 12 amino acids. V lost 4 bases, J lost 15 bases, and 12 bases stayed unmatched.